What follows are 16 T cell receptor beta chains derived from one specimen sequenced in a study of shared clonotypes between healthy human individuals. The protocol was immunoSEQ multiplex PCR, while the TCRdb copy is restricted to in-frame clones and leaves out a portion. The table has some 2,000,000 clones, about 95% seen once; the top ten hold 0.9% to 1.4%. Naive CD8 cells were CD45RO-negative, positively selected for CCR7, excluding terminally differentiated effector memory CD45RA+ cells. The sequenced sample consisted of naive CD8+ T cells sorted from blood. The receptors shown here come from a man younger than 35 in good health.

This chain joins TRBV23-1 and TRBJ2-3, with no clear D. TRBV23-1 is an ORF for which the function is uncertain. Deletions cut 4 bases from V and 1 base from J, with 15 bases between. The CDR3 extends over 16 amino acids. CDR3 DNA sequence: TGCGCCAGCAGTCCCAAATTGCCAGGATGCACAGATACGCAGTATTTT. Amino acids: CASSPKLPGCTDTQYF.

The chain joins TRBV7-9 to TRBJ1-2; D gene ambiguous. The V and J ends lost 5 bases and 3 bases respectively, with 13 bases between them. CDR3 size: 14 residues. CDR1 and CDR2 from the germline V gene are SEHNR and FQNEAQ (reference sequence). The CDR3 nucleotides are TGTGCCAGCAGCGCAGCTTTGGGTGACTATGGCTACACCTTC. Its protein product is CASSAALGDYGYTF. Full variable domain (remainder filled in from reference TRBV7-9 and TRBJ1-2): DTGVSQNPRHKITKRGQNVTFRCDPISEHNRLYWYRQTLGQGPEFLTYFQNEAQLEKSRLLSDRFSAERPKGSFSTLEIQRTEQGDSAMYLCASSAALGDYGYTFGSGTRLTVV.

The genes are TRBV7-9 and TRBJ1-2; D ambiguous. In germline, CDR1 is SEHNR, CDR2 FQNEAQ (reference sequence). The length of the CDR3 is 15 residues. Trimming took 1 base from V and 8 from J, leaving 17 bases between them. DNA for the CDR3: TGTGCCAGCAGCTTAGACGGGGTTTTAGTAGACGGCTACACCTTC. Residues: CASSLDGVLVDGYTF.

This chain connects TRBV2 to TRBJ2-1, with 9 nucleotides matching TRBD2. Per the germline V gene, CDR1 is SNHLY and CDR2 is FYNNEI. J gave up 14 bases and V 1 base, and 12 bases lay outside the gene matches. The CDR3 totals 15 residues. The CDR3: CASSEGGSGSGGKFF. The CDR3 coding sequence is TGTGCCAGCAGTGAAGGAGGTAGCGGGAGTGGAGGGAAGTTCTTC.

Comment on this clone: Other DNA sequences from this sample encode an identical CDR3 as well. The J gene is TRBJ2-3, the V gene TRBV6-1; perhaps D is TRBD1 or TRBD2 (6 bases each). V lost 3 bases and J lost 6, with 13 bases in between. The CDR3 has 14 amino acids. Germline CDR1 is MNHNS and CDR2 is SASEGT. CDR3: CASSDGGGTDTQYF. CDR3 DNA: TGTGCCAGCAGTGACGGAGGGGGAACGGATACGCAGTATTTT.

The chain couples TRBV12-5 to TRBJ1-1, with D perhaps TRBD1 (6 bases). The CDR3 loop spans 13 amino acids. V gave up 6 bases and J gave up 2 bases, with 10 bases separating them. Germline V gene data show CDR1 as LGHNT and CDR2 as FRNRAP. The CDR3: CASGKDSNTEAFF. The CDR3 region has the DNA TGTGCTAGTGGAAAGGACAGCAACACTGAAGCTTTCTTT.

This clone was seen just once. The genes are TRBV7-2 and TRBJ2-7, with 10 bases matching TRBD1. This CDR3 has 14 amino acids. Per the germline V gene, CDR1 is SGHTA and CDR2 is FQGNSA. After removal of 3 bases from V and 5 bases from J, the junction contained 4 bases not matched to a gene. CDR3 coding DNA: TGTGCCAGCAGCTTCATGGGACAGGGGAACGAGCAGTACTTC. Its translation is CASSFMGQGNEQYF.

This rearrangement joins TRBV5-6 to TRBJ2-1, with D perhaps matching TRBD1 (6 bases). V dropped 3 bases and J dropped 9 bases, with 19 bases sitting between them. Looked up from germline, CDR1 is SGHDT and CDR2 is YYEEEE. The length of the CDR3 is 15 residues. The CDR3 nucleotides are TGTGCCAGCAGCTCCCCTTACAGGGCTGGCGGTGAGCAGTTCTTC. It yields the protein CASSSPYRAGGEQFF.

The rearrangement links TRBV15 to TRBJ2-2, with a possible D match to TRBD2 (6 bases). This CDR3 region has 17 residues. The V end lost 0 bases, the J end lost 4 bases, and 15 bases lay between the germline ends. CDR1 and CDR2 (germline): LNHNV, YYDKDF (reference sequence). The CDR3 bases are TGTGCCACCAGCAGAGATTGGGGGGAACTGTCCACCGGGGAGCTGTTTTTT. This sequence encodes CATSRDWGELSTGELFF. Using reference TRBV15 and TRBJ2-2 for the parts outside the CDR3, the full variable domain is DAMVIQNPRYQVTQFGKPVTLSCSQTLNHNVMYWYQQKSSQAPKLLFHYYDKDFNNEADTPDNFQSRRPNTSFCFLDIRSPGLGDTAMYLCATSRDWGELSTGELFFGEGSRLTVL.

V usage is TRBV18 and J usage is TRBJ2-5; D possibly corresponds to TRBD1 (6 bases). Germline lookup yields CDR1 KGHSH and CDR2 LQKENI. The CDR3 loop spans 16 amino acids. V was shortened by 3 bases and J by 1 base, with 15 bases between the two germline ends. CDR3 coding DNA: TGTGCCAGCTCACCTCAGGGACATAGTATCCAAGAGACCCAGTACTTC. The encoded protein is CASSPQGHSIQETQYF.

The chain combines TRBV4-1 with TRBJ2-7; 7 bases agree with TRBD1. Trimming cost V 3 bases and J 7 bases; bases outside gene matches: 9. The CDR3 spans 14 residues. CDR1 and CDR2 from the germline V gene are MGHRA and YSYEKL. The CDR3 region is CASSHDRETGEQYF. CDR3 sequence (DNA): TGCGCCAGCAGCCACGACAGGGAGACGGGGGAGCAGTACTTC.

The rearrangement uses TRBV13 and TRBJ2-1; TRBD2 matches at 13 bases. V was clipped by 5 bases and J by 8 bases; unmatched bases: 15. The CDR3 contains 18 residues. CDR1 is PRHDT and CDR2 is FYEKMQ in the germline V gene (reference sequence). This CDR3 is CASSLRPITSGGADEQFF. The DNA for the CDR3 is TGTGCCAGCAGCCTCCGGCCTATAACTAGCGGGGGGGCCGATGAGCAGTTCTTC.

The V call is TRBV7-3, the J call TRBJ1-1, with 7 bases aligning to TRBD1. The germline V gene encodes CDR1 SGHTA and CDR2 FQGTGA. V lost 6 bases and J lost 3; bases outside the gene matches: 10. This CDR3 has 15 amino acids. CDR3 DNA sequence: TGTGCCAGCAGTCTGACAGGGCCATCGGACACTGAAGCTTTCTTT. It specifies CASSLTGPSDTEAFF. The full variable domain, completed using reference TRBV7-3 and TRBJ1-1, is GAGVSQTPSNKVTEKGKYVELRCDPISGHTALYWYRQSLGQGPEFLIYFQGTGAADDSGLPNDRFFAVRPEGSVSTLKIQRTERGDSAVYLCASSLTGPSDTEAFFGQGTRLTVV.

The chain joins TRBV7-6 to TRBJ2-3, with a possible D match to TRBD2 (5 bases). Germline loops: CDR1 SGHVS, CDR2 FNYEAQ. The CDR3 sequence is 15 residues long. Trimming removed 2 bases at V and 4 bases at J, with 13 bases between. CDR3 sequence (DNA): TGTGCCAGCAGCTTATCTGGGAGCGGCGCAGATACGCAGTATTTT. It encodes CASSLSGSGADTQYF.

This clone was observed a handful of times. The rearrangement joins TRBV19 to TRBJ1-2; the D gene is possibly TRBD1 (6 bases). The V gene lost 5 bases and the J gene lost 4 bases, with 23 bases spanning the gap. CDR1 is LNHDA and CDR2 is SQIVND in the germline V gene (reference sequence). The CDR3 sequence is 17 residues long. This CDR3 reads CASSFGGGHPDPYGYTF. In DNA, the CDR3 is TGTGCCAGTAGTTTCGGGGGCGGACATCCCGACCCCTATGGCTACACCTTC.

About this clone itself: Other DNA sequences in this sample translate to the same CDR3. V gene TRBV7-9 combines with J gene TRBJ2-7; weak D call: TRBD1 (5 bases). The V gene's germline CDR1 is SEHNR and CDR2 FQNEAQ (reference sequence). V dropped 4 bases and J dropped 2 bases, with 12 bases sitting between them. The length of the CDR3 is 14 residues. CDR3 in DNA: TGTGCCAGCAGCTCCCCCGGACAAGCCTACGAGCAGTACTTC. As protein: CASSSPGQAYEQYF.